This entry describes one T cell receptor (beta chain). Its target is unknown. Naive CD4 T cells were sorted as CD45RO-negative, CD62L-positive. The data are from a study of human versus mouse CDR3 diversity and MHC coevolution. Study summary: Between roughly 5.5 x 10^6 and 1.6 x 10^7 valid reads came from each sample. Whole-study results and caveats: In humans, T-cell selection involved over 5 MHC II alleles.

Produced via immunoSEQ multiplex PCR; TCRdb's table is partial and in-frame only. The repertoire has tens of thousands of clones, approximately 92% of them found once; the top ten carry approximately 1.4%. The TCR sequence derives from a person aged 25-75 years in good health. Material: naive CD4+ T cells from blood. As to subset: CD45RO-negative CD62L-positive naive CD4 T cells.

CDR3: CASSPREIFGTDTQYF. For the CDR3, the DNA is TGTGCCAGCTCACCACGTGAGATTTTCGGCACAGATACGCAGTATTTT. This sequence joins TRBV18 and TRBJ2-3; D unresolved. CDR3 size: 16 residues. The V end lost 1 base, the J end lost 1 base, and 12 bases lay between the germline ends. Germline values: CDR1 KGHSH, CDR2 LQKENI.